This TCR beta chain derives from a study of blood T cell repertoires in COVID-19. In terms of age and location, participants ranged from roughly 18 to 90 years and lived in fewer than 30 US areas. Clinical histories supplied by participants themselves formed the basis of cohort assignment. Assay: immunoSEQ multiplex PCR; the TCRdb copy retains only in-frame clones and omits some. The sample holds around 110,000 clones; 80% to 85% are singletons and the top ten take 3.5% to 4%. This TCR was recovered from a woman aged 25 to 39 who had recovered from COVID-19. Material: PBMCs or T cells enriched from blood (not recorded which).

CDR3 region: CASTNSGRAVETQYF. The CDR3 bases are TGTGCCAGTACCAATAGCGGGAGGGCCGTAGAGACCCAGTACTTC. V and J are TRBV19 and TRBJ2-5; TRBD2 aligns across 11 bases. V was pared by 7 bases and J by 4 bases, with 8 bases of the junction left unmatched. The V gene's germline CDR1 is LNHDA and CDR2 SQIVND (reference sequence). CDR3 size: 15 residues.